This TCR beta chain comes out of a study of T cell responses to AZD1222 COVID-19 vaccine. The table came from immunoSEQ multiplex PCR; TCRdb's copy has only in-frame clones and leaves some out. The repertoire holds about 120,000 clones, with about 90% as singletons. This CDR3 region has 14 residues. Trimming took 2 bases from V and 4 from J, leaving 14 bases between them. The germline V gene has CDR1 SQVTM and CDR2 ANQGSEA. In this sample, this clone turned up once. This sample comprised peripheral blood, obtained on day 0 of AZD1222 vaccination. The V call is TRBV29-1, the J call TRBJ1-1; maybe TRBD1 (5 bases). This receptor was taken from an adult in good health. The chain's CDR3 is CSVEWGGMGTEAFF. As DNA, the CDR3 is TGCAGCGTTGAATGGGGGGGGATGGGCACTGAAGCTTTCTTT.